This passage covers 22 T cell receptor beta chains from one sample sequenced in a study of CXCR3-negative and CXCR3-positive naive CD8 T cells. The libraries of TRB cDNA were prepared using 5' RACE with UMI labels. TCRdb reprocessed the 5' RACE reads, with one entry per CDR3 protein and no DNA. The sample is made up of about 150,000 distinct CDR3 sequences, and the top ten hold approximately 0.5% of it. These receptors have no known antigen. Study-level findings and limits: Hydrophobicity was higher for TRB CDR3s found in CXCR3-positive naive cells than in CXCR3-negative naive cells.

Input material: naive CXCR3+ CD8+ T cells from blood. Stated subset: CD45RO-CCR7+CD27+CD95- naive CD8+ T cells expressing CXCR3 (TNR3+). These TCRs come from a human donor in good health. Some clones in this sample may be carry-over from other donors' samples.

The V and J genes are TRBV4-1 and TRBJ2-1; TCRdb names TRBD2, which stays unverified in the absence of DNA. CDR3 length: 17 residues. Germline CDR1 is MGHRA and CDR2 is YSYEKL. Here the CDR3 reads CASSQAFLGDGYNEQFF.

The chain joins TRBV6-6 to TRBJ2-7. Germline-derived CDR1 and CDR2 are MNHNY and SVGAGI (reference sequence). The CDR3 extends over 18 amino acids. CDR3 sequence: CASSYGFPDGSRPYEQYF.

The chain employs TRBV6-5 and TRBJ1-2; TCRdb's D call of TRBD1 is untestable without DNA. Germline values: CDR1 MNHEY, CDR2 SVGAGI. The CDR3 runs 17 residues. The CDR3: CASSYEPLDRVNYGYTF.

J is TRBJ2-2 and V is TRBV5-1; TCRdb selects TRBD2, and the lack of DNA leaves this call unchecked. Per the germline V gene, CDR1 is SGHRS and CDR2 is YFSETQ. This CDR3 has 18 amino acids. CDR3 sequence: CASSLIGFRAMNTGELFF.

The CDR3 sequence: CASSLEIWGGETQYF. V usage is TRBV5-5 and J usage is TRBJ2-5; absent DNA, TCRdb's TRBD1 call cannot be checked. Germline CDR1 is SGHKS and CDR2 is YYEKEE (reference sequence). The CDR3 totals 15 residues.

This chain uses TRBV4-3 with TRBJ1-3; absent DNA, TCRdb's TRBD1 call cannot be checked. The CDR3 totals 14 residues. Germline values: CDR1 LGHNA, CDR2 YSLEER. This chain's CDR3 is CASSLGAAGNTIYF.

The rearrangement links TRBV4-1 to TRBJ2-2. The CDR3 contains 12 residues. The V gene's germline CDR1 is MGHRA and CDR2 YSYEKL. The CDR3 loop reads CASSQITGELFF.

This rearrangement joins TRBV6-2 or TRBV6-3 to TRBJ1-1. CDR1 is MNHEY, CDR2 SVGEGT, per germline. The CDR3 totals 16 residues. The CDR3 here is CASSYGGWDMNTEAFF.

This chain uses TRBV5-1 with TRBJ1-6; TCRdb calls TRBD1, which cannot be checked without DNA. CDR1 and CDR2 (germline): SGHRS, YFSETQ. The CDR3 runs 14 residues. CDR3 amino acids: CASSLSYGASPLHF.

The rearrangement joins TRBV12-3 or TRBV12-4 to TRBJ1-1. CDR3 length: 13 residues. CDR3 region: CASTDEPSPEAFF.

V gene TRBV4-2 combines with J gene TRBJ2-7; TCRdb outputs TRBD1, but without DNA this stays unchecked. CDR1 is LGHNA, CDR2 YNFKEQ, per germline. CDR3 size: 14 residues. CDR3 region: CASSPRDSGHEQYF.

The genes are TRBV23-1 and TRBJ2-2; TCRdb indicates TRBD1, and absent DNA this call remains unverified. TRBV23-1 is labeled an ORF, and its function is uncertain. The length of the CDR3 is 18 residues. The CDR3 sequence: CASSQLRAPRRNTGELFF.

This chain links TRBV28 with TRBJ2-7; the D call from TCRdb, TRBD1, cannot be confirmed without DNA. Germline loops: CDR1 MDHEN, CDR2 SYDVKM. The CDR3 extends over 16 amino acids. CDR3 sequence: CASSFLLGGPSYEQYF.

The chain couples TRBV7-9 to TRBJ2-4; TCRdb's D call, TRBD2, is unchecked because there is no DNA. This CDR3 has 16 amino acids. Germline CDR1 and CDR2: SEHNR and FQNEAQ (reference sequence). CDR3 residues: CASSDNGLAGKNIQYF.

The chain employs TRBV9 and TRBJ1-2. The CDR3 is made up of 12 amino acids. Looked up from germline, CDR1 is SGDLS and CDR2 is YYNGEE. The CDR3 sequence: CASSVDDYGYTF.

The V call is TRBV9, the J call TRBJ2-2; the D call from TCRdb, TRBD2, cannot be confirmed without DNA. CDR3 length: 14 residues. Germline values: CDR1 SGDLS, CDR2 YYNGEE. The CDR3 spells CASRGLSNTGELFF.

The chain joins TRBV21-1 to TRBJ2-5; the TRBD2 assignment by TCRdb is unverifiable without DNA. TRBV21-1 is flagged as a pseudogene. CDR3 length: 18 amino acids. CDR3 in amino acids: CASSSRVFGGTSQETQYF.

V gene TRBV5-4 combines with J gene TRBJ1-2. Germline CDR1 reads SGHNT; CDR2 reads YYREEE (reference sequence). CDR3 length equals 14 residues. CDR3 sequence: CASTLTDGWDGYTF.

This chain links TRBV3-2 with TRBJ2-3; there is no DNA to check the TCRdb D call of TRBD1. TRBV3-2 is termed a pseudogene. This CDR3 contains 16 residues. The CDR3 loop reads CASSQDGGQGRNTQYF.

The rearrangement links TRBV21-1 to TRBJ2-7; the D call of TRBD1 rests on TCRdb alone, since no DNA is present to check it. TRBV21-1 is termed a pseudogene. CDR3 length: 15 residues. The CDR3 loop reads CASSKPGQHQHEQYF.

The CDR3 loop is CASSSNPFDEQFF. The V and J genes are TRBV7-3 and TRBJ2-1. The germline gives CDR1 SGHTA, CDR2 FQGTGA. CDR3 length: 13 amino acids.

The gene calls are TRBV14 and TRBJ2-1; TCRdb returns TRBD1, unconfirmable since there is no DNA. Germline assignment: CDR1 SGHDN and CDR2 FVKESK. CDR3 size: 13 residues. Here the CDR3 reads CASSLHPISQQFF.